This TCR beta chain was recovered during a study of T cell clonotyping in hematopoietic cell transplantation. Trimming removed 6 bases from V and 5 bases from J, with 8 bases in between. CDR3 length: 12 amino acids. In germline, CDR1 is MNHEY, CDR2 SVGAGI. The table came from immunoSEQ multiplex PCR; TCRdb's copy has only in-frame clones and leaves some out. The sample lists 15,000 to 20,000 clones; about 61% were seen once. This TCR came from a male patient between 50 and 60 years old who had an allogeneic stem cell transplant from an unrelated donor, so T cells may come from the graft donor. Some clones in this sample may be carry-over from other donors' samples. The starting material was PBMCs, obtained 30 days after allogeneic stem cell transplant. The chain uses TRBV6-5 and TRBJ2-1, with no clear D. The CDR3 DNA follows: TGTGCCAGCAGCCCACCCGACAATGAGCAGTTCTTC. Its protein is CASSPPDNEQFF.